One T cell receptor beta chain is described in this entry. Its antigen is unknown. Profiling relied on immunoSEQ multiplex PCR, and the TCRdb table lists in-frame clones only, not all of them. The sample carries approximately 50,000 clones, around four fifths recorded once. This sample is part of a study of PD-L1 blockade in urothelial cancer. The wider study: In about 2014 therapy began: atezolizumab 1,200 mg intravenously every 3 weeks.

With 4 bases clipped from V and 10 bases from J, the junction kept 9 bases outside the gene matches. The CDR3 consists of 15 residues. Germline V lookup: CDR1 SGHNT, CDR2 YYREEE (reference sequence). Time point denoted: pretreatment peripheral blood. Patients in the study were battling locally advanced or metastatic urothelial carcinoma. Overall study results and limits: Better progression-free and overall survival followed lower pretreatment blood clonality.

The chain links TRBV5-4 to TRBJ2-1, with 12 bases that match TRBD2. The source was PBMCs, collected around atezolizumab (anti-PD-L1) treatment. This receptor was taken from a man between 65 and 79 years old with urothelial cancer. The CDR3 DNA follows: TGTGCCAGCAGCAAACCTAGCGGGGGGGCTCGGGAGCAGTTCTTC. As protein: CASSKPSGGAREQFF.